The sequence of this T cell receptor (beta chain) was determined in a study of identical twins. On this clonotype itself: The target antigen is unknown.

Trimming took 5 bases from V and 4 from J; bases not matched to a gene: 1. The CDR3 totals 13 residues. One entry per CDR3 protein, called by TCRdb with MiXCR from the 5' RACE reads. The sample lists around 250,000 distinct CDR3 sequences, approximately 5.9% occurring once. Study outcomes and limitations: A lower insertion count was a feature of abundant cord blood beta clonotypes, with no such feature in memory repertoires.

These sequences were also reported in another study, on T cells expressing NK-cell markers. Per that paper: Sorted CD3+CD56-NKG2C+, CD3+CD56+NKG2C+ and CD3+CD56+NKG2C- T cells supplied the TCR beta repertoires. Sequencing covered eight donors, seven HCMV-seropositive and one seronegative. Where a handful of donors were concerned, these clonotypes also led the CD3+CD56-NKG2C+ fraction.

This TCR was sampled from a woman aged 18-29 years in good health. The chain recombines TRBV12-3 or TRBV12-4 with TRBJ2-7, with 11 bases identical to TRBD2. Source material: CD8+ T cells sorted from blood. The CDR3 bases are TGTGCCAGCAGTCGACTAGCGGGGTACGAGCAGTACTTC. Translated, it gives CASSRLAGYEQYF.